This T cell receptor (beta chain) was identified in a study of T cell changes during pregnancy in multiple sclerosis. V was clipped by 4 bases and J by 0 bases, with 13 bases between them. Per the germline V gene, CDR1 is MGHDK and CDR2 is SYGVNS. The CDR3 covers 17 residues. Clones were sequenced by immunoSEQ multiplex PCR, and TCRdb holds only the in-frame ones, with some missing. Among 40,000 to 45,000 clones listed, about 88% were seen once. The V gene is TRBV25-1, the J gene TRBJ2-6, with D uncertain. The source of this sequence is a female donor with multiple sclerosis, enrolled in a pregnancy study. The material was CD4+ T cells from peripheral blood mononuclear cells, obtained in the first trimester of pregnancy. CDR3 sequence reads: CASSVQHSNSGANVLTF. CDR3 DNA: TGTGCCAGCAGTGTACAGCATTCTAACTCTGGGGCCAACGTCCTGACTTTC.